This T cell receptor beta chain was recorded in a study of T cells in localized non-small cell lung cancer. Study-level results: A single tumor region was sequenced, leaving heterogeneity possible. Compared with tumor, uninvolved adjacent lung displayed greater T cell clonality, ranking highest overall. Paired adjacent lung recovered a median about 61 of the top 100 tumor clones.

From germline, CDR1 is MDHEN and CDR2 SYDVKM. V lost 1 base and J lost 2, with 6 bases in between. CDR3 length: 13 amino acids. About this clone itself: The target antigen is unknown.

The data were produced by immunoSEQ multiplex PCR, yet TCRdb's version contains in-frame clones alone and is incomplete. Here the sample spans 25,000 or so clones, approximately 90% being singletons. The sequences come from peripheral blood, collected before any cancer treatment. The clonotype comes from a woman between 40 and 69 years old with stage I lung adenocarcinoma. The chain links TRBV28 to TRBJ2-7; unclear D gene. The CDR3 reads CASSLSPTYEQYF. The CDR3, as DNA: TGTGCCAGCAGTTTATCACCGACCTACGAGCAGTACTTC.